This TCR beta chain was sequenced for a study of blood T cell repertoires in COVID-19. In the original workflow: For nucleated cells, counts were estimated from reference gene primer amplification. Libraries were prepared by immunoSEQ multiplex PCR; TCRdb keeps only in-frame clonotypes and omits some of them. For V, J and clone size, that table is used; D and trimming come from the DNA. The sample has roughly 330,000 clones; around 87% are singletons. The sequencing sample was made of peripheral blood. The TCR originated in a woman in her forties or fifties with active or convalescent COVID-19.

In nucleotides, the CDR3 is TGTGCCAGCATGGAAGGGACTAGCGGGAAAGCCAAAAACATTCAGTACTTC. Amino acid sequence: CASMEGTSGKAKNIQYF. The rearrangement uses TRBV28 and TRBJ2-4; 13 nucleotides match TRBD2. The germline V gene encodes CDR1 MDHEN and CDR2 SYDVKM. V dropped 7 bases and J dropped 0; count of bases not matched to a gene: 6. The CDR3 has 17 amino acids.